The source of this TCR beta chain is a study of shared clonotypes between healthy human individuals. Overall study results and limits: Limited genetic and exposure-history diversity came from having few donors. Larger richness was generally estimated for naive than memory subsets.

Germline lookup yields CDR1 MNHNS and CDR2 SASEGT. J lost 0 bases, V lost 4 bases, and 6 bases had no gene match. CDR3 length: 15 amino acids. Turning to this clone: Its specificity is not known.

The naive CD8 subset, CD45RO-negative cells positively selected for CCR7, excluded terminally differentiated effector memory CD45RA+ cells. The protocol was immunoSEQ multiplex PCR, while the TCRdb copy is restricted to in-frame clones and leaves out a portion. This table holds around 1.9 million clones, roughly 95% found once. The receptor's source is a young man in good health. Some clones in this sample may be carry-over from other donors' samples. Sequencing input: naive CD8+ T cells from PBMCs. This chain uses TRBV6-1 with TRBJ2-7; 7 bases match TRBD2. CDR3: CASSAGGRGSYEQYF. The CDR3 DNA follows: TGTGCCAGCAGTGCGGGGGGACGGGGCTCCTACGAGCAGTACTTC.